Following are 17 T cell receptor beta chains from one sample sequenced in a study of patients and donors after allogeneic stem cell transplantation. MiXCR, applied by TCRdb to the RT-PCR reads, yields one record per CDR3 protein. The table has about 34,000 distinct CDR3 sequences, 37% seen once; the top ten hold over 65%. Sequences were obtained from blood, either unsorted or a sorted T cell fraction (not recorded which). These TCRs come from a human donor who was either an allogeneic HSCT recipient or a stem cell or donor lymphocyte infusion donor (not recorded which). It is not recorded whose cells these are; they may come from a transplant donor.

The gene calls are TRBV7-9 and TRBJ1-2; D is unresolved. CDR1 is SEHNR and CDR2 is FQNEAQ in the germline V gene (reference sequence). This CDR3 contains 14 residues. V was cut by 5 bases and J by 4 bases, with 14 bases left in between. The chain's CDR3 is CASSPPAGRYGYTF. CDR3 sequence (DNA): TGTGCCAGCAGCCCCCCCGCCGGCCGCTATGGCTACACCTTC.

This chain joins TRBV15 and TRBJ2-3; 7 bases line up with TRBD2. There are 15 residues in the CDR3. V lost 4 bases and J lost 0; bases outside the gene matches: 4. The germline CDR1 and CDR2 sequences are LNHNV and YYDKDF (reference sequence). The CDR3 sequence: CATSTWEGSTDTQYF. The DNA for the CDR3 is TGTGCCACCAGCACCTGGGAGGGTAGCACAGATACGCAGTATTTT.

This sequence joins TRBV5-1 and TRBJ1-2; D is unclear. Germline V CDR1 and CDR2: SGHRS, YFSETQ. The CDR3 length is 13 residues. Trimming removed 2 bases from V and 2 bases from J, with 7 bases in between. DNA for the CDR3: TGCGCCAGCAGCTTAGTCAACAACTATGGCTACACCTTC. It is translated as CASSLVNNYGYTF.

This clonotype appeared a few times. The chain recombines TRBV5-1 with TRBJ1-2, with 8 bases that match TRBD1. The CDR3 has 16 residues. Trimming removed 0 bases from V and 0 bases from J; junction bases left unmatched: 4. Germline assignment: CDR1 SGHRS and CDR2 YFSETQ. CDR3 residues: CASSLGTGPTNYGYTF. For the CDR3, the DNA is TGCGCCAGCAGCTTGGGGACAGGGCCAACTAACTATGGCTACACCTTC.

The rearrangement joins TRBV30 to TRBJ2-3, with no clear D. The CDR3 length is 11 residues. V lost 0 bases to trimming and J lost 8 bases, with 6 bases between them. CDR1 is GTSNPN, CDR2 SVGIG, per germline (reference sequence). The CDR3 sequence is CAWSVMGTQYF. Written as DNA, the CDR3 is TGTGCCTGGAGTGTAATGGGTACGCAGTATTTT.

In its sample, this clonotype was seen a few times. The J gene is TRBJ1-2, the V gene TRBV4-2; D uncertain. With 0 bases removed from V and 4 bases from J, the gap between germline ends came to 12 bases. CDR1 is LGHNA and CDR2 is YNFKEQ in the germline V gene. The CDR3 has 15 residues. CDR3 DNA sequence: TGTGCCAGCAGCCAAGATCACGATTGGCGCTATGGCTACACCTTC. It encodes CASSQDHDWRYGYTF.

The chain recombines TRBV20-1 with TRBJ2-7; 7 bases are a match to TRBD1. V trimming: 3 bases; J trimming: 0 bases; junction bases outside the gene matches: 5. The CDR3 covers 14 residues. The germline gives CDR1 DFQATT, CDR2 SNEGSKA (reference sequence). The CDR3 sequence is CSARGTVFSYEQYF. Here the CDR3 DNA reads TGCAGTGCTAGGGGGACAGTCTTCTCCTACGAGCAGTACTTC.

As DNA, the CDR3 is TGTGCCTGGTATACGGGAACACTGCAAGCTTTCTTT. It yields the protein CAWYTGTLQAFF. The rearrangement joins TRBV30 to TRBJ1-1; D not resolved. V was pared by 5 bases and J by 9 bases, with 16 bases between. This CDR3 has 12 residues. Per the germline V gene, CDR1 is GTSNPN and CDR2 is SVGIG (reference sequence).

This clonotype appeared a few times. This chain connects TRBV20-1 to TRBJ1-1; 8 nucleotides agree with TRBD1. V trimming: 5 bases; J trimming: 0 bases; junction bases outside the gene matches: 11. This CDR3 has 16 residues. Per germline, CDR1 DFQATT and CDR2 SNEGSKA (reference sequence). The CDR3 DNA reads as TGCAGTGCTTTCGACAGGGGCCACGTCATGAACACTGAAGCTTTCTTT. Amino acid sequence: CSAFDRGHVMNTEAFF.

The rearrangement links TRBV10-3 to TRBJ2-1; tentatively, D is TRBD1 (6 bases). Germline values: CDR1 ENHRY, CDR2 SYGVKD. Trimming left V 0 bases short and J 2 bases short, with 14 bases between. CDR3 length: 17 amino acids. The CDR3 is CAISESGAGDPYNEQFF. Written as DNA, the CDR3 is TGTGCCATCAGTGAGTCGGGGGCAGGGGACCCCTACAATGAGCAGTTCTTC.

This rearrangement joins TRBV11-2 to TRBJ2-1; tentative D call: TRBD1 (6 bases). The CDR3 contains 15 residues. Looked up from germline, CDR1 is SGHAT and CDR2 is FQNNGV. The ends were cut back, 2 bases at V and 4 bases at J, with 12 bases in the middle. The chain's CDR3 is CASSLSRTGYNEQFF. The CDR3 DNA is TGTGCCAGCAGCTTAAGCCGCACAGGGTACAATGAGCAGTTCTTC.

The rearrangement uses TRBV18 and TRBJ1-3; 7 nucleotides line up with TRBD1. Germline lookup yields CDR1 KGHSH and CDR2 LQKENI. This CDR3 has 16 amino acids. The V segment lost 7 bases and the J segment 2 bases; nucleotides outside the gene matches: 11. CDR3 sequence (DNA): TGTGCCAGCTTGCTAAGCCAGGGGGTAACTGGAAACACCATATATTTT. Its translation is CASLLSQGVTGNTIYF. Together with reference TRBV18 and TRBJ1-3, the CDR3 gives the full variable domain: NAGVMQNPRHLVRRRGQEARLRCSPMKGHSHVYWYRQLPEEGLKFMVYLQKENIIDESGMPKERFSAEFPKEGPSILRIQQVVRGDSAAYFCASLLSQGVTGNTIYFGEGSWLTVV.

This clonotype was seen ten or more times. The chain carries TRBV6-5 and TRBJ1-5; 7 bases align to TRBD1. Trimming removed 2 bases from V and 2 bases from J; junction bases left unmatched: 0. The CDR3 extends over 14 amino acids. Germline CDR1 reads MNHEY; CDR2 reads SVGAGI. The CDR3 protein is CASSYGQGNQPQHF. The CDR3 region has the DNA TGTGCCAGCAGTTACGGACAGGGCAATCAGCCCCAGCATTTT.

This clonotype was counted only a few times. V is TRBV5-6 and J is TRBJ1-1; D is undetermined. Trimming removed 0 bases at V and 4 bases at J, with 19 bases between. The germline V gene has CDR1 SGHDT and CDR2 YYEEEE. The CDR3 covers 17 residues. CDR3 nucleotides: TGTGCCAGCAGCTTGGCCAAAGCGCCCAGCTGGCTCACTGAAGCTTTCTTT. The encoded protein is CASSLAKAPSWLTEAFF.

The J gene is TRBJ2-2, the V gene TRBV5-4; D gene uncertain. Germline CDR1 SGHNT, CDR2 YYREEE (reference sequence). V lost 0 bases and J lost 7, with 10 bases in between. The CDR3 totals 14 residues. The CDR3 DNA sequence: TGTGCCAGCAGCTTGGCCCGGTTGGGCGGGGAGCTGTTTTTT. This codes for CASSLARLGGELFF.

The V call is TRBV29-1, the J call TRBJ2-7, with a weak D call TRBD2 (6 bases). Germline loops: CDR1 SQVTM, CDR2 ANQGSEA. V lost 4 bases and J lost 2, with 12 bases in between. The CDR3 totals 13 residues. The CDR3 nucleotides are TGCAGCGTTGTTCGGAGGGGTGCCTACGAGCAGTACTTC. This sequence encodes CSVVRRGAYEQYF.

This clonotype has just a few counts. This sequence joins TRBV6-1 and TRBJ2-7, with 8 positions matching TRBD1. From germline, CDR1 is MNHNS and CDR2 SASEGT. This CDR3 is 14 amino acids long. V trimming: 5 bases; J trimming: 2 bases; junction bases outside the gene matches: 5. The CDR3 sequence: CASSQRTGTYEQYF. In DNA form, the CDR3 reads TGTGCCAGCAGTCAGCGGACAGGGACCTACGAGCAGTACTTC.